The 27 T cell receptor beta chains in this list originate from one sample, sequenced in a study of T cells expressing NK-cell markers. From its re-call of the 5' RACE reads, TCRdb lists each CDR3 protein once, without DNA. The record lists 300,000 to 450,000 distinct CDR3 sequences, of which the ten most abundant hold around 4.9%. The sample was blood T cells: a sorted CD56 or NKG2C T cell subset, CD4+ or CD8+ T cells, or bulk PBMC T cells (not recorded which). The receptors originated from a man aged 18 to 69 in good health.

The chain combines TRBV20-1 with TRBJ2-7; TCRdb's D gene call, TRBD2, goes unchecked for lack of DNA. Per the germline V gene, CDR1 is DFQATT and CDR2 is SNEGSKA (reference sequence). CDR3 length equals 17 residues. CDR3 protein: CSALRGDREGVSYEQYF.

The chain has TRBV7-8 and TRBJ2-7; TCRdb returns TRBD1, unconfirmable since there is no DNA. The CDR3 loop spans 14 amino acids. Germline V lookup: CDR1 SGHVS, CDR2 FQNEAQ. The CDR3 protein is CASSFQEGVYEQYF.

The chain recombines TRBV24-1 with TRBJ2-1; the TCRdb call, TRBD1, lacks DNA for checking. This CDR3 is built from 15 residues. From germline, CDR1 is KGHDR and CDR2 SFDVKD. CDR3 region: CATSDTTGARNEQFF.

V is TRBV9 and J is TRBJ2-5; checking the TCRdb D call of TRBD1 is not possible without DNA. There are 14 residues in the CDR3. CDR1 is SGDLS, CDR2 YYNGEE, per germline. CDR3 in amino acids: CASSDGTSGGTQYF.

The gene calls are TRBV7-9 and TRBJ1-2. The CDR3 has 15 amino acids. CDR1 is SEHNR, CDR2 FQNEAQ, per germline (reference sequence). CDR3 region: CASSLDGSPSYGYTF.

This rearrangement joins TRBV12-5 to TRBJ2-7; TCRdb designates TRBD1, a call that cannot be tested without DNA. Germline V gives CDR1 LGHNT, CDR2 FRNRAP. This CDR3 spans 14 amino acids. The CDR3 sequence is CASGGTLSSYEQYF.

This sequence joins TRBV9 and TRBJ2-7; TCRdb designates TRBD2, a call that cannot be tested without DNA. The CDR3 extends over 13 amino acids. The germline V gene encodes CDR1 SGDLS and CDR2 YYNGEE. CDR3 in amino acids: CASSVGGGGEQYF.

The chain couples TRBV11-2 to TRBJ1-6; TCRdb designates TRBD1, a call that cannot be tested without DNA. This CDR3 has 19 amino acids. Germline V CDR1 and CDR2: SGHAT, FQNNGV. CDR3 sequence: CASSPRGQGVGGSNSPLHF.

The chain is built from TRBV12-3 or TRBV12-4 and TRBJ2-1; TCRdb indicates TRBD2, and absent DNA this call remains unverified. This CDR3 region has 19 residues. CDR3 sequence reads: CASSVVRTSGGRGVYEQFF.

J is TRBJ1-2 and V is TRBV5-1. The CDR3 is 14 residues long. CDR1 is SGHRS, CDR2 YFSETQ, per germline. The CDR3 spells CASSLALPDYGYTF.

The CDR3 region is CASSVAGPASNLYTDTQYF. The chain links TRBV9 to TRBJ2-3; TCRdb returns TRBD2, unconfirmable since there is no DNA. The CDR3 covers 19 residues. Germline CDR1 is SGDLS and CDR2 is YYNGEE.

The chain carries TRBV29-1 and TRBJ2-2; the D call of TRBD1 rests on TCRdb alone, since no DNA is present to check it. The CDR3 is 15 amino acids. CDR1 SQVTM and CDR2 ANQGSEA come from the germline V gene. The chain's CDR3 is CSANFDRGPYGELFF.

The chain has TRBV4-2 and TRBJ2-1; TCRdb designates TRBD2, a call that cannot be tested without DNA. Germline V CDR1 and CDR2: LGHNA, YNFKEQ. CDR3 length equals 17 residues. The CDR3 is CASSPRSTSGGYNEQFF.

The chain joins TRBV29-1 to TRBJ1-2. The CDR3 covers 14 residues. The germline V gene has CDR1 SQVTM and CDR2 ANQGSEA. The CDR3 protein is CSVSSRVADYGYTF.

The V gene is TRBV7-6, the J gene TRBJ2-3; the D call from TCRdb, TRBD2, cannot be confirmed without DNA. Per germline, CDR1 SGHVS and CDR2 FNYEAQ. The CDR3 runs 16 residues. CDR3 loop: CASSRTSGGLTDTQYF.

The chain is built from TRBV2 and TRBJ1-1; with no DNA, the TCRdb D assignment of TRBD1 cannot be verified. Germline-derived CDR1 and CDR2 are SNHLY and FYNNEI. The CDR3 has 14 amino acids. The CDR3 is CASRGHRTVTEAFF.

This rearrangement joins TRBV29-1 to TRBJ1-2. Germline V lookup: CDR1 SQVTM, CDR2 ANQGSEA. This CDR3 has 12 amino acids. The CDR3 spells CSGGGLRYGYTF.

V and J are TRBV27 and TRBJ2-1; TCRdb outputs TRBD2, but without DNA this stays unchecked. The CDR3 totals 15 residues. Germline CDR1 is MNHEY and CDR2 is SMNVEV (reference sequence). The CDR3: CASSLPTAVYNEQFF.

The chain couples TRBV7-9 to TRBJ2-3; the D gene TCRdb calls, TRBD1, cannot be checked with no DNA. CDR3 length: 17 residues. From germline, CDR1 is SEHNR and CDR2 FQNEAQ (reference sequence). The CDR3 loop is CASSVLRDRGFTDTQYF.

V usage is TRBV7-8 and J usage is TRBJ2-7; as DNA is missing, the TRBD2 call by TCRdb cannot be tested. Germline-derived CDR1 and CDR2 are SGHVS and FQNEAQ. The CDR3 consists of 14 residues. CDR3 sequence: CASSLGPSVYEQYF.

The chain recombines TRBV6-8 with TRBJ2-7; TCRdb selects TRBD2, and the lack of DNA leaves this call unchecked. CDR1 is MNHGY, CDR2 SAAAGT, per germline. CDR3 length: 19 residues. CDR3 loop: CASSGGVTSGGPSDYEQYF.

This chain links TRBV6-5 with TRBJ1-1; TCRdb proposes TRBD1, but this gene call is untestable without DNA. The CDR3 consists of 12 residues. CDR1 MNHEY and CDR2 SVGAGI come from the germline V gene. The CDR3 sequence: CASSHPGGEAFF.

This chain links TRBV20-1 with TRBJ2-7; TCRdb proposes TRBD2, but this gene call is untestable without DNA. Germline V gene sequence: CDR1 DFQATT, CDR2 SNEGSKA (reference sequence). CDR3 length equals 15 residues. This CDR3 is CSARAPPRPAGEQYF.

The chain links TRBV20-1 to TRBJ2-7; TCRdb outputs TRBD1, but without DNA this stays unchecked. Per the germline V gene, CDR1 is DFQATT and CDR2 is SNEGSKA (reference sequence). This CDR3 is built from 14 residues. This CDR3 reads CSAIRDPSNYEQYF.

The rearrangement joins TRBV5-4 to TRBJ1-2. CDR1 and CDR2 (germline): SGHNT, YYREEE (reference sequence). The CDR3 consists of 13 residues. CDR3 sequence: CASSFPQLSGYTF.

This sequence joins TRBV7-9 and TRBJ1-2. Germline V lookup: CDR1 SEHNR, CDR2 FQNEAQ (reference sequence). The CDR3 runs to 14 residues. CDR3 loop: CASSLKDGPAGYTF.

The chain carries TRBV20-1 and TRBJ2-1. There are 15 residues in the CDR3. Germline V gene sequence: CDR1 DFQATT, CDR2 SNEGSKA (reference sequence). The CDR3 spells CSARDHQSSGNEQFF.